Listed below are T cell receptor beta chains from one sample, sequenced in a study of CD8+ T cells in alopecia areata. Assay used: immunoSEQ multiplex PCR; TCRdb lists only in-frame clones, some missing. The repertoire holds about 97,000 clones, 35% to 45% seen once, with approximately 1.5% in the top ten. Input material: CD4+ T cells sorted from blood. The receptor set was obtained from a human donor with alopecia areata. CDR3s include the opening cysteine and the closing phenylalanine or tryptophan. Fields, in order: D gene, J gene, clone size, V gene, CDR3 protein, CDR3 DNA. A D gene is named only where the DNA matches it firmly. Clone size, where shown, is once, few, many, or a class for clones that have expanded.

D: TRBD2; J: TRBJ2-3; size: NA; V: TRBV29-1; CDR3: CSVRLAGTDTQYF; DNA: TGCAGCGTTAGGCTAGCGGGCACAGATACGCAGTATTTT
D: TRBD2; J: TRBJ2-5; size: NA; V: TRBV29-1; CDR3: CSAIGTSGSPSQETQYF; DNA: TGCAGCGCCATCGGGACTAGCGGGAGCCCGTCCCAAGAGACCCAGTACTTC
D: TRBD1; J: TRBJ2-7; size: few; V: TRBV18; CDR3: CASSPQAGGDYEQYF; DNA: TGTGCCAGCTCACCACAGGCAGGGGGTGACTACGAGCAGTACTTC
D: NA; J: TRBJ1-5; size: few; V: TRBV5-1; CDR3: CASSLSGGNQPQHF; DNA: TGCGCCAGCAGCTTATCAGGGGGCAATCAGCCCCAGCATTTT
D: NA; J: TRBJ2-7; size: once; V: TRBV5-1; CDR3: CASSLRPASEQYF; DNA: TGCGCCAGCAGCTTGAGACCGGCGTCCGAGCAGTACTTC
D: NA; J: TRBJ1-6; size: NA; V: TRBV7-3; CDR3: CASSREFGSPLHF; DNA: TGTGCCAGCAGTCGGGAATTTGGGTCACCCCTCCACTTT
D: NA; J: TRBJ2-2; size: NA; V: TRBV7-2; CDR3: CASSLGGVNTGELFF; DNA: TGTGCCAGCAGCTTAGGCGGGGTCAACACCGGGGAGCTGTTTTTT
D: TRBD2; J: TRBJ2-5; size: NA; V: TRBV29-1; CDR3: CSVTIAGVVTQYF; DNA: TGCAGCGTTACTATAGCGGGAGTAGTGACCCAGTACTTC
D: NA; J: TRBJ1-3; size: NA; V: TRBV5-1; CDR3: CASSWDGGLSSGNTIYF; DNA: TGCGCCAGCAGCTGGGACGGAGGATTAAGCTCTGGAAACACCATATATTTT
D: NA; J: TRBJ2-3; size: NA; V: TRBV5-1; CDR3: CASSLVSDTQYF; DNA: TGCGCCAGCAGCTTGGTCTCAGATACGCAGTATTTT
D: TRBD2; J: TRBJ2-3; size: NA; V: TRBV27; CDR3: CASSSHGRTDTQYF; DNA: TGTGCCAGCAGTTCGCACGGGAGGACAGATACGCAGTATTTT
D: NA; J: TRBJ1-1; size: few; V: TRBV29-1; CDR3: CSVSLTKNTEAFF; DNA: TGCAGCGTCAGCCTCACAAAGAACACTGAAGCTTTCTTT
D: NA; J: TRBJ2-3; size: NA; V: TRBV18; CDR3: CASSPTRLYTDTQYF; DNA: TGTGCCAGCTCACCCACCCGTTTATACACAGATACGCAGTATTTT
D: NA; J: TRBJ2-5; size: NA; V: TRBV23-1; CDR3: CASSQSYSRVQETQYF; DNA: TGCGCCAGCAGTCAATCGTACAGCCGCGTTCAAGAGACCCAGTACTTC
D: TRBD1; J: TRBJ1-1; size: NA; V: TRBV7-9; CDR3: CASSLTGLSTEAFF; DNA: TGTGCCAGCAGCTTGACAGGGTTGAGCACTGAAGCTTTCTTT
D: NA; J: TRBJ2-3; size: NA; V: TRBV11-2; CDR3: CASSLRGGVGTDTQYF; DNA: TGTGCCAGCAGCTTAAGGGGGGGCGTAGGCACAGATACGCAGTATTTT
D: NA; J: TRBJ2-7; size: NA; V: TRBV29-1; CDR3: CSVGKSGVGYEQYF; DNA: TGCAGCGTTGGGAAGTCGGGGGTTGGGTACGAGCAGTACTTC
D: NA; J: TRBJ2-5; size: few; V: TRBV10-3; CDR3: CAISESTETQYF; DNA: TGTGCCATCAGTGAGTCGACAGAGACCCAGTACTTC
D: NA; J: TRBJ1-1; size: few; V: TRBV18; CDR3: CASSQGSTEAFF; DNA: TGTGCCAGCTCTCAGGGTAGCACTGAAGCTTTCTTT
D: NA; J: TRBJ2-7; size: NA; V: TRBV6-5; CDR3: CASSRTASSYEQYF; DNA: TGTGCCAGCAGTAGGACGGCGAGCTCCTACGAGCAGTACTTC
D: NA; J: TRBJ2-1; size: once; V: TRBV4-1; CDR3: CASSQALVRDSYNEQFF; DNA: TGCGCCAGCAGCCAAGCACTAGTCCGAGACTCCTACAATGAGCAGTTCTTC
D: TRBD1; J: TRBJ2-1; size: NA; V: TRBV7-2; CDR3: CASSLVRTGPNEQFF; DNA: TGTGCCAGCAGCTTAGTGAGGACAGGGCCGAATGAGCAGTTCTTC
D: NA; J: TRBJ2-3; size: few; V: TRBV28; CDR3: CASSSLWVQRTDTQYF; DNA: TGTGCCAGCAGTTCTTTGTGGGTACAGCGCACAGATACGCAGTATTTT
D: NA; J: TRBJ2-7; size: NA; V: TRBV29-1; CDR3: CSVEGIGRDEQYF; DNA: TGCAGCGTTGAAGGCATAGGGCGGGACGAGCAGTACTTC
D: TRBD1; J: TRBJ2-5; size: few; V: TRBV7-9; CDR3: CASSQDRGAETQYF; DNA: TGTGCCAGCAGCCAAGACAGGGGCGCTGAGACCCAGTACTTC
D: NA; J: TRBJ2-1; size: few; V: TRBV7-2; CDR3: CASSLDVGINEQFF; DNA: TGTGCCAGCAGCTTAGATGTGGGAATAAATGAGCAGTTCTTC
D: NA; J: TRBJ1-4; size: many; V: TRBV29-1; CDR3: CSVGTGREKLFF; DNA: TGCAGCGTTGGTACAGGGCGGGAAAAACTGTTTTTT
D: TRBD2; J: TRBJ2-5; size: NA; V: TRBV15; CDR3: CATSRGGTRRIGTQYF; DNA: TGTGCCACCAGCAGAGGTGGGACTAGGCGAATAGGGACCCAGTACTTC
D: NA; J: TRBJ2-5; size: NA; V: TRBV30; CDR3: CAWNLGAFETQYF; DNA: TGTGCCTGGAATCTCGGGGCTTTCGAGACCCAGTACTTC
D: TRBD1; J: TRBJ2-5; size: NA; V: TRBV6-5; CDR3: CASSSFTGQAQETQYF; DNA: TGTGCCAGCAGTTCCTTCACTGGACAGGCACAAGAGACCCAGTACTTC
D: NA; J: TRBJ2-7; size: few; V: TRBV5-1; CDR3: CASSLAVGLYEQYF; DNA: TGCGCCAGCAGCTTGGCAGTGGGCCTCTACGAGCAGTACTTC
D: NA; J: TRBJ2-1; size: few; V: TRBV23-1; CDR3: CASSQSGGGVSNEQFF; DNA: TGCGCCAGCAGTCAATCGGGGGGGGGCGTTTCCAATGAGCAGTTCTTC